These 30 T cell receptor beta chains share one sample of origin, sequenced in a study of T cell changes during pregnancy in multiple sclerosis. Here immunoSEQ multiplex PCR was the method, and the copy in TCRdb shows in-frame clones only, minus some. Of about 68,000 clones in the sample, about 90% were seen once. This sample comprised peripheral blood, obtained in the first trimester of pregnancy. Source of these receptors: a female donor with multiple sclerosis, enrolled in a pregnancy study.

The count of this clone is one. V usage is TRBV6-5 and J usage is TRBJ2-1, with no clear D. V dropped 6 bases and J dropped 1 base, with 13 bases sitting between them. Germline V gene data show CDR1 as MNHEY and CDR2 as SVGAGI. This CDR3 has 15 residues. The CDR3 here is CASRHRFRSYNEQFF. In DNA, the CDR3 is TGTGCCAGCAGGCACAGATTTCGATCCTACAATGAGCAGTTCTTC.

The chain combines TRBV7-8 with TRBJ1-2; D is undetermined. The CDR3 consists of 14 residues. V shed 2 bases and J shed 3 bases, with 10 bases lying between them. Per germline, CDR1 SGHVS and CDR2 FQNEAQ. The CDR3 DNA reads as TGTGCCAGCAGCTTAAGTGCTAACGACTATGGCTACACCTTC. It encodes CASSLSANDYGYTF.

The chain's CDR3 is CASSLLGGQPQHF. CDR3 bases: TGTGCCAGCAGTTTATTGGGGGGACAGCCCCAGCATTTT. This sequence joins TRBV28 and TRBJ1-5; TRBD1 is a possible D gene (5 bases). The germline V gene has CDR1 MDHEN and CDR2 SYDVKM. This CDR3 has 13 amino acids. V was clipped by 1 base and J by 7 bases, with 8 bases between them.

In this sample, this clone turned up once. The V gene is TRBV28, the J gene TRBJ2-1, with a possible D match to TRBD2 (5 bases). V shed 5 bases and J shed 1 base, with 18 bases lying between them. Germline V gene sequence: CDR1 MDHEN, CDR2 SYDVKM. CDR3 size: 17 residues. CDR3 region: CASSPFLRVNSYNEQFF. CDR3 coding DNA: TGTGCCAGCAGTCCCTTTCTGAGGGTCAATTCCTACAATGAGCAGTTCTTC.

This chain links TRBV28 with TRBJ1-3; D is ambiguous. The CDR3 runs to 15 residues. The ends were cut back, 7 bases at V and 0 bases at J, with 13 bases in the middle. Germline loops: CDR1 MDHEN, CDR2 SYDVKM. This CDR3 reads CASTVSWSSGNTIYF. The CDR3 region has the DNA TGTGCCAGCACAGTTTCGTGGAGCTCTGGAAACACCATATATTTT.

The chain has TRBV9 and TRBJ2-5, with D unresolved. This CDR3 has 13 amino acids. V lost 0 bases to trimming and J lost 4 bases, with 7 bases between them. Looked up from germline, CDR1 is SGDLS and CDR2 is YYNGEE. In DNA form, the CDR3 reads TGTGCCAGCAGCGTAGGATTAGTAGAGACCCAGTACTTC. This translates into CASSVGLVETQYF.

The CDR3 protein is CASSDRAYGYTF. The CDR3 DNA reads as TGTGCCAGCAGCGACAGGGCCTATGGCTACACCTTC. The rearrangement joins TRBV9 to TRBJ1-2; tentative D call: TRBD1 (6 bases). The germline CDR1 and CDR2 sequences are SGDLS and YYNGEE. Trimming shortened V by 3 bases and J by 4 bases, and 7 bases separated the two germline ends. The CDR3 covers 12 residues.

V and J are TRBV11-2 and TRBJ2-3; 7 bases are a match to TRBD2. Germline assignment: CDR1 SGHAT and CDR2 FQNNGV. CDR3 length: 16 residues. V lost 2 bases, J lost 3 bases, and 8 bases stayed unmatched. The CDR3, as DNA: TGTGCCAGCAGCTTATACCGAGCGGGGAAAACAGATACGCAGTATTTT. It translates to CASSLYRAGKTDTQYF.

The chain joins TRBV7-9 to TRBJ2-5; D might be TRBD1 (6 bases). The CDR3 totals 14 residues. The germline V and J ends were trimmed by 5 bases and 5 bases, with 15 bases remaining between them. Germline values: CDR1 SEHNR, CDR2 FQNEAQ (reference sequence). DNA for the CDR3: TGTGCCAGCAGCATCACCGGGACAATTGAGACCCAGTACTTC. Its protein is CASSITGTIETQYF.

The rearrangement links TRBV27 to TRBJ1-2; 9 nucleotides align to TRBD1. The V gene's germline CDR1 is MNHEY and CDR2 SMNVEV (reference sequence). The CDR3 is 15 amino acids. Trimming took 4 bases from V and 7 from J; bases not matched to a gene: 10. For the CDR3, the DNA is TGTGCCAGCAGTTCCCTGGGACAGGGTCCACGTGGCTACACCTTC. Protein: CASSSLGQGPRGYTF.

The rearrangement links TRBV25-1 to TRBJ2-7, with TRBD1 matching 7 bases. Germline V gives CDR1 MGHDK, CDR2 SYGVNS. V dropped 3 bases and J dropped 4; count of bases not matched to a gene: 3. CDR3 size: 13 residues. CDR3 sequence: CASSETGPYEQYF. The CDR3 DNA is TGTGCCAGCAGTGAGACAGGGCCGTACGAGCAGTACTTC.

V is TRBV6-5 and J is TRBJ2-5; 10 nucleotides match TRBD1. After removal of 6 bases from V and 3 bases from J, the junction contained 7 bases not matched to a gene. Germline V gene lookup returns CDR1 MNHEY and CDR2 SVGAGI. CDR3 size: 15 residues. The CDR3, as DNA: TGTGCCAGCAGGACCGGGACAGGGGCAAAAGAGACCCAGTACTTC. Its translation: CASRTGTGAKETQYF.

The V and J genes are TRBV9 and TRBJ2-3; TRBD2 aligns across 8 bases. J lost 5 bases, V lost 4 bases, and 3 bases had no gene match. Germline CDR1 SGDLS, CDR2 YYNGEE. The CDR3 length is 13 residues. The CDR3 region is CASSPRGGDTQYF. The DNA of the CDR3 is TGTGCCAGCAGCCCCCGGGGGGGAGATACGCAGTATTTT.

The gene calls are TRBV18 and TRBJ1-5; TRBD1 might be the D (6 bases). Germline V lookup: CDR1 KGHSH, CDR2 LQKENI. The CDR3 extends over 14 amino acids. The ends were cut back, 2 bases at V and 3 bases at J, with 8 bases in the middle. The CDR3 spells CASSPGQPNQPQHF. Here the CDR3 DNA reads TGTGCCAGCTCACCAGGACAGCCCAATCAGCCCCAGCATTTT.

This rearrangement joins TRBV5-8 to TRBJ2-1, with no clear D. The germline V gene encodes CDR1 SGHTS and CDR2 YDEGEE. The CDR3 is made up of 15 amino acids. V lost 0 bases to trimming and J lost 4 bases, with 11 bases between them. This CDR3 is CASSLGRRLYNEQFF. Here the CDR3 DNA reads TGTGCCAGCAGCTTGGGACGACGACTGTACAATGAGCAGTTCTTC.

As DNA, the CDR3 is TGTGCCAGCAGCATCCGGGACACCGGGGAGCTGTTTTTT. This gives the protein CASSIRDTGELFF. The J gene is TRBJ2-2, the V gene TRBV9; the D is unclear. The CDR3 consists of 13 residues. Germline CDR1 SGDLS, CDR2 YYNGEE. Trimming pared 4 bases from V and 3 bases from J, leaving 7 bases between.

The rearrangement joins TRBV21-1 to TRBJ2-6; the table names TRBD2, a call not compared with the DNA. TRBV21-1 is a known pseudogene. CDR3 size: 15 residues. The CDR3 coding sequence is TGTGCCAGCCAGGAGGGAGTCTCTGGGGCCAACGTCCTGACTTTC. Protein product: CASQEGVSGANVLTF.

The chain couples TRBV4-1 to TRBJ2-1; 7 bases are shared with TRBD1. The CDR3 sequence is 18 residues long. After removal of 3 bases from V and 4 bases from J, the junction contained 15 bases not matched to a gene. Germline assignment: CDR1 MGHRA and CDR2 YSYEKL. CDR3 residues: CASSHPGTAVFTYNEQFF. CDR3 nucleotide sequence: TGCGCCAGCAGCCACCCCGGGACAGCTGTCTTTACTTACAATGAGCAGTTCTTC.

The chain links TRBV18 to TRBJ2-5; 9 positions agree with TRBD1. The J segment lost 4 bases and the V segment lost 6 bases, leaving 9 bases of the junction unmatched. The CDR3 consists of 15 residues. CDR1 is KGHSH, CDR2 LQKENI, per germline. CDR3 DNA: TGTGCCAGCTCTCCAGGGACAGGGCGGTTAGAGACCCAGTACTTC. Protein sequence: CASSPGTGRLETQYF.

The rearrangement links TRBV5-6 to TRBJ1-1; D perhaps matches TRBD1 (6 bases). The CDR3 sequence is 14 residues long. In germline, CDR1 is SGHDT, CDR2 YYEEEE. The V gene lost 0 bases and the J gene lost 6 bases, with 12 bases spanning the gap. The CDR3 loop is CASSLGGGRAEAFF. The CDR3 nucleotides are TGTGCCAGCAGCTTGGGGGGGGGCCGCGCTGAAGCTTTCTTT.

The chain links TRBV12-5 to TRBJ2-1; TRBD1 is a possible D gene (6 bases). Germline lookup yields CDR1 LGHNT and CDR2 FRNRAP. V lost 3 bases, J lost 6 bases, and 12 bases lay in between. This CDR3 comprises 14 residues. For the CDR3, the DNA is TGTGCTAGTGGTTTCTCTACAGGGCGCAATGAGCAGTTCTTC. This sequence encodes CASGFSTGRNEQFF.

The gene calls are TRBV5-1 and TRBJ1-2; D may be TRBD1 (6 bases). The ends were cut back, 4 bases at V and 4 bases at J, with 14 bases in the middle. Germline V lookup: CDR1 SGHRS, CDR2 YFSETQ. The CDR3 covers 14 residues. The CDR3 DNA follows: TGCGCCAGCAGCCCCCCCGGACAGTTCTATGGCTACACCTTC. The encoded protein is CASSPPGQFYGYTF.

The V gene is TRBV2, the J gene TRBJ2-1; 10 bases agree with TRBD1. Losses at the gene ends were 11 bases for V and 5 bases for J; bases not matched to a gene: 6. The CDR3 contains 13 residues. Germline CDR1 is SNHLY and CDR2 is FYNNEI. The CDR3 DNA reads as TGTGCCTCTAAAGGGACAGGGGACAATGAGCAGTTCTTC. Translated, it gives CASKGTGDNEQFF.

The CDR3, as DNA: TGTGCCAGCAGCTTGACGACGGGTCTGATGTCACCCCTCCACTTT. The encoded protein is CASSLTTGLMSPLHF. The chain is built from TRBV5-6 and TRBJ1-6; D is undetermined. V shed 1 base and J shed 10 bases, with 15 bases lying between them. The germline V gene has CDR1 SGHDT and CDR2 YYEEEE. The CDR3 consists of 15 residues. The full variable domain, its missing parts supplied by reference TRBV5-6 and TRBJ1-6, is DAGVTQSPTHLIKTRGQQVTLRCSPKSGHDTVSWYQQALGQGPQFIFQYYEEEERQRGNFPDRFSGHQFPNYSSELNVNALLLGDSALYLCASSLTTGLMSPLHFGNGTRLTVT.

The CDR3 protein is CASSLNLRATSYNEQFF. The CDR3 coding sequence is TGTGCCAGCAGCTTGAACCTGCGGGCGACCTCCTACAATGAGCAGTTCTTC. V usage is TRBV5-5 and J usage is TRBJ2-1; tentative D call: TRBD2 (5 bases). The V gene's germline CDR1 is SGHKS and CDR2 YYEKEE (reference sequence). The CDR3 runs 17 residues. The ends were cut back, 1 base at V and 0 bases at J, with 14 bases in the middle.

V gene TRBV19 combines with J gene TRBJ2-6, with D uncertain. V lost 3 bases and J 0 bases, leaving 9 bases between the germline ends. CDR1 is LNHDA and CDR2 is SQIVND in the germline V gene (reference sequence). CDR3 length: 16 amino acids. For the CDR3, the DNA is TGTGCCAGTAGTATCGGTCTAAGCTCTGGGGCCAACGTCCTGACTTTC. As protein: CASSIGLSSGANVLTF.

CDR3 nucleotides: TGCGCCAGCAGCTTGGCCTTGGGACAGCTTGAAGCTTTCTTT. Translated: CASSLALGQLEAFF. The chain carries TRBV5-1 and TRBJ1-1; 7 nucleotides match TRBD1. V lost 0 bases, J lost 7 bases, and 6 bases stayed unmatched. CDR3 size: 14 residues. CDR1 is SGHRS, CDR2 YFSETQ, per germline.

The chain uses TRBV27 and TRBJ2-1; no definite D call. V was clipped by 3 bases and J by 6 bases, with 12 bases between them. The CDR3 is made up of 14 amino acids. Germline V lookup: CDR1 MNHEY, CDR2 SMNVEV (reference sequence). Here the CDR3 reads CASSLLWSGNEQFF. CDR3 in DNA: TGTGCCAGCAGTTTGTTATGGTCAGGCAATGAGCAGTTCTTC.

This chain joins TRBV10-3 and TRBJ2-7, with no clear D. The CDR3 totals 12 residues. V lost 6 bases to trimming and J lost 1 base, with 7 bases between them. Germline lookup yields CDR1 ENHRY and CDR2 SYGVKD. CDR3 coding DNA: TGTGCCATCAGCCCGGGTTCCTACGAGCAGTACTTC. This codes for CAISPGSYEQYF.

CDR3 nucleotide sequence: TGTGCCAGCTCAATGACAGGGGGCTATGGCTACACCTTC. This codes for CASSMTGGYGYTF. J is TRBJ1-2 and V is TRBV18, with 9 bases lining up with TRBD1. Germline V CDR1 and CDR2: KGHSH, LQKENI. V was clipped by 5 bases and J by 4 bases; unmatched bases: 2. The CDR3 length is 13 residues.